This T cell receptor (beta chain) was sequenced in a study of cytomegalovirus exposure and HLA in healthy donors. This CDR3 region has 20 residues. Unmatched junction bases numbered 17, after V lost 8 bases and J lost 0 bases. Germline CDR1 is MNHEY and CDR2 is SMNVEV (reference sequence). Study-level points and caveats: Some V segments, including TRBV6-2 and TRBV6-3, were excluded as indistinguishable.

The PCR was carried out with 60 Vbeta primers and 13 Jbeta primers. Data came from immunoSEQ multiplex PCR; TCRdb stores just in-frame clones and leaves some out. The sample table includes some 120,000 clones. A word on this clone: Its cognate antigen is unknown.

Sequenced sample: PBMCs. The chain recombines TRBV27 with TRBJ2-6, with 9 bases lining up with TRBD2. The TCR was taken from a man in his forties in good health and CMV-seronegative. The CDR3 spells CASAGGLRGQQYSGANVLTF. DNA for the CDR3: TGTGCCAGCGCGGGAGGGTTGAGGGGACAGCAATACTCTGGGGCCAACGTCCTGACTTTC. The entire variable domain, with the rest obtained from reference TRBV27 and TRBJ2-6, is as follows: EAQVTQNPRYLITVTGKKLTVTCSQNMNHEYMSWYRQDPGLGLRQIYYSMNVEVTDKGDVPEGYKVSRKEKRNFPLILESPSPNQTSLYFCASAGGLRGQQYSGANVLTFGAGSRLTVL.